This T cell receptor beta chain was observed in a study of technical replicates of blood from a few donors. Assay: immunoSEQ multiplex PCR; the TCRdb copy retains only in-frame clones and omits some. The sample has approximately 88,000 clones; over 90% are singletons. Sequenced material: T cells isolated from PBMCs. The sequence was collected from a human donor in good health.

CDR3 DNA: TGTGCCAGCAATCCCCAGGGCAGCACAGATACGCAGTATTTT. Protein sequence: CASNPQGSTDTQYF. The chain has TRBV2 and TRBJ2-3, with D possibly being TRBD1 (5 bases). CDR3 length: 14 amino acids. Trimming left V 7 bases short and J 0 bases short, with 11 bases between. Germline assignment: CDR1 SNHLY and CDR2 FYNNEI.